This T cell receptor (beta chain) comes out of a study of neurological immune-mediated disorders. Findings and caveats of the study: No CDR3 amino acid sequences recurred among expanded clones across subjects, suggesting private repertoires in all groups.

This clonotype was picked up a small number of times. Its antigen is unknown. Germline-derived CDR1 and CDR2 are DFQATT and SNEGSKA (reference sequence). The CDR3 has 11 residues. Between the trimmed V and J ends, which lost 3 bases and 8 bases, there was a span of 8 bases. MiXCR was run by TCRdb on the 5' RACE reads, yielding one entry per CDR3 protein. The data show 49,000 or so distinct CDR3 sequences, with 4.5% seen just once and 5.7% held by the top ten. This TCR came from a woman in her sixties with multiple sclerosis. Sequencing used PBMCs. V and J are TRBV20-1 and TRBJ2-1; D call uncertain. The DNA of the CDR3 is TGCAGTGCTAGTTTTGACCATGAGCAGTTCTTC. This encodes CSASFDHEQFF.